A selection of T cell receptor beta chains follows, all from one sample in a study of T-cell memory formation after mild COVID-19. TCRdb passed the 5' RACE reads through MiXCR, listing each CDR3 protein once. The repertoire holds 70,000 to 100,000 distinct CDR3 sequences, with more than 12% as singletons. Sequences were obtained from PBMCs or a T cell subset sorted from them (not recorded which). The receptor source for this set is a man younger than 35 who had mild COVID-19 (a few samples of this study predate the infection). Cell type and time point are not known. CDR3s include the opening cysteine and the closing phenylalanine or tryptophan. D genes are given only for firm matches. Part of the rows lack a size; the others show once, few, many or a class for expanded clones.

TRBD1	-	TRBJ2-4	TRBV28	TGTGCCAGCAGCCAGGGGGAGCGAGTAACCAGAAACATTCAGTACTTC	CASSQGERVTRNIQYF
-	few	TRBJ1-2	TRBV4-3	TGCGCCAGCAGCCAAGGGCGTAGCCTTCATGGCTACACCTTC	CASSQGRSLHGYTF
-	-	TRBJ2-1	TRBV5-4	TGTGCCAGCAGCTGGGGACCAAATGAGCAGTTCTTC	CASSWGPNEQFF
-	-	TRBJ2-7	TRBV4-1	TGCGCCAGCAGCCAGGGGGGTTGGGAGCAGTACTTC	CASSQGGWEQYF
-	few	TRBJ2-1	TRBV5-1	TGCGCCAGCAGCTTGGGTTGGGGGAATGAGCAGTTCTTC	CASSLGWGNEQFF
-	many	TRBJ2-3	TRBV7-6	TGTGCCAGCAGCACAGGGAGGGGAGATACGCAGTATTTT	CASSTGRGDTQYF
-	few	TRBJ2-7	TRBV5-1	TGCGCCAGCAGCTTCGAGGGACACCAGCGCGACGAGCAGTACTTC	CASSFEGHQRDEQYF
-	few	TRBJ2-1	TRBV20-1	TGCAGTGCTAGAGATAGGGGCGGGCGTACCCTCAATGAGCAGTTCTTC	CSARDRGGRTLNEQFF
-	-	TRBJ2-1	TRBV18	TGTGCCAGCTCACCACCAGGGGGGGAGAAATACAATGAGCAGTTCTTC	CASSPPGGEKYNEQFF
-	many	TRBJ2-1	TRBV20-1	TGCAGTGCTAGAGGGTCTCGGCAGGCCTACAATGAGCAGTTCTTC	CSARGSRQAYNEQFF
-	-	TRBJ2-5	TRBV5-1	TGCGCCAGCGGTGGAGGGAAGACCCAGTACTTC	CASGGGKTQYF
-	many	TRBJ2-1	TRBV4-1	TGCGCCAGCAGCCAAGTTAAAGAGCAGTTCTTC	CASSQVKEQFF
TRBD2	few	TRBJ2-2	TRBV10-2	TGCGCCAGCAGGGCCTCTAGCGGGGTCACCGGGGAGCTGTTTTTT	CASRASSGVTGELFF
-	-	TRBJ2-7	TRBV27	TGTGCCAGCAGTTTTGGGGACCCCGGGGACTACGAGCAGTACTTC	CASSFGDPGDYEQYF
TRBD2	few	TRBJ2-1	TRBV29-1	TGCAGCGCATTTCTAGCGGGGGGCCCTTACAATGAGCAGTTCTTC	CSAFLAGGPYNEQFF
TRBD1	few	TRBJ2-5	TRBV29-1	TGCAGCGTTGAACCAACAGGGGGCGGACAAGAGACCCAGTACTTC	CSVEPTGGGQETQYF
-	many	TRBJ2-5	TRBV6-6	TGTGCCACCAAACCGCCCGGGGGAAAGACCCAGTACTTC	CATKPPGGKTQYF
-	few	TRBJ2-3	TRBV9	TGTGCCAGCAGCGGACACCAAAGCACAGATACGCAGTATTTT	CASSGHQSTDTQYF
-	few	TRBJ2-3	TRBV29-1	TGCAGCGTTGGGCCCTTGGGACCGGGTACGCAGTATTTT	CSVGPLGPGTQYF
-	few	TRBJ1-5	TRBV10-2	TGCGCCAGCAGTGAGTATAGGGTATACCAGCCCCAGCATTTT	CASSEYRVYQPQHF
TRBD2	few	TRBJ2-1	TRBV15	TGTGCCACCAGCAGAGATCACGGGACTAGCTACAATGAGCAGTTCTTC	CATSRDHGTSYNEQFF
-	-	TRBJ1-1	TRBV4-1	TGCGCCAGCAGCCAAGTCAGGGAGAACACTGAAGCTTTCTTT	CASSQVRENTEAFF
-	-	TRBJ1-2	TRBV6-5	TGTGCCAGCAGCCCCGGGACACCCTATGGCTACACCTTC	CASSPGTPYGYTF
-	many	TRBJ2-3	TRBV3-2	TGTGCCAGCAGCCAAGAGAGGACTAGCGAAAGGGATACGCAGTATTTT	CASSQERTSERDTQYF
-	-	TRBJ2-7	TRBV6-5	TGTGCCAGCAGTATCGGGAACTCCTACGAGCAGTACTTC	CASSIGNSYEQYF
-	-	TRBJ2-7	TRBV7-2	TGTGCCAGCAGCTTAGACATCACAGGCTACGAGCAGTACTTC	CASSLDITGYEQYF
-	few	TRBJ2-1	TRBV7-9	TGTGCCAGCAGCTCGGTACGGACGACGGGAAGCAATGAGCAGTTCTTC	CASSSVRTTGSNEQFF
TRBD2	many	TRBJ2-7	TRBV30	TGTGCCTGGAGTGACGGGGGGACCTACGAGCAGTACTTC	CAWSDGGTYEQYF
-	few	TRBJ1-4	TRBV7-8	TGTGCCAGCAGCTTTGGGGGGCTGGCTAATGAAAAACTGTTTTTT	CASSFGGLANEKLFF
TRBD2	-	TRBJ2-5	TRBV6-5	TGTGCCAGCAGTTACAGCGGGGGGGGGACCCAGTACTTC	CASSYSGGGTQYF
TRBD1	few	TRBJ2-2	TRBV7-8	TGTGCCAGCAGCTTCCCCCCCAGACAGGGAAACTCCATACGGGAGCTGTTTTTT	CASSFPPRQGNSIRELFF
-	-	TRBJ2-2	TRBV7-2	TGTGCCAGCAGCCCCCCGGACCAGGGGGGACGGGTCGGGGAGCTGTTTTTT	CASSPPDQGGRVGELFF